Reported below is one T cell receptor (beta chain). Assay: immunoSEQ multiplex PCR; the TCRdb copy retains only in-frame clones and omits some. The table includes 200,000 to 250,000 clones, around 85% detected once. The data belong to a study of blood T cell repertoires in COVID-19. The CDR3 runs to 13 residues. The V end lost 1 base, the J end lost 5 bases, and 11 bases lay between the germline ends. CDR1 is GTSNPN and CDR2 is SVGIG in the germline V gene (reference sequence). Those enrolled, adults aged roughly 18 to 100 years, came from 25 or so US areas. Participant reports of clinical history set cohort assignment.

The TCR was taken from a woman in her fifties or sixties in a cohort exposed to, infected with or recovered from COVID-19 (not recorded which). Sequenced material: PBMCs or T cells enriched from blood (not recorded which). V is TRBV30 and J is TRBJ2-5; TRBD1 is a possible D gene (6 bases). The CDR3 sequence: CAWSAQGWETQYF. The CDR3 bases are TGTGCCTGGAGTGCCCAGGGGTGGGAGACCCAGTACTTC.